Each of the 9 T cell receptor beta chains below was sequenced from the same sample in a study of OX40 agonist ivuxolimab in advanced cancers. Clones were read by immunoSEQ multiplex PCR, and TCRdb kept only the in-frame ones, dropping some. Among over 80,000 clones listed, over 80% were seen once. Sequencing was performed on CD4+ or CD8+ T cells sorted from blood, taken in a trial of the OX40 agonist ivuxolimab. The receptors shown here come from an adult with an advanced solid tumor such as melanoma, head and neck, liver or kidney cancer.

This chain links TRBV5-1 with TRBJ2-7; TRBD2 matches 13 bases. Germline values: CDR1 SGHRS, CDR2 YFSETQ. The CDR3 extends over 17 amino acids. V gave up 1 base and J gave up 1 base; unmatched junction bases: 5. The CDR3 loop is CASSLQLAGGLSYEQYF. The CDR3 nucleotides read TGCGCCAGCAGCTTGCAACTAGCGGGGGGGCTGTCCTACGAGCAGTACTTC.

The rearrangement links TRBV9 to TRBJ2-3, with D perhaps matching TRBD1 or TRBD2 (5 bases each). Trimming shortened V by 2 bases and J by 5 bases, and 18 bases separated the two germline ends. The CDR3 spans 16 residues. Germline V gene lookup returns CDR1 SGDLS and CDR2 YYNGEE. CDR3 coding DNA: TGTGCCAGCAGCGTCTCCGGGACCTCCCGAGGAGATACGCAGTATTTT. It encodes CASSVSGTSRGDTQYF. The variable domain in full, with the rest retrieved from reference TRBV9 and TRBJ2-3, is DSGVTQTPKHLITATGQRVTLRCSPRSGDLSVYWYQQSLDQGLQFLIQYYNGEERAKGNILERFSAQQFPDLHSELNLSSLELGDSALYFCASSVSGTSRGDTQYFGPGTRLTVL.

V gene TRBV10-3 combines with J gene TRBJ1-2; 9 bases are shared with TRBD1. Germline V gene sequence: CDR1 ENHRY, CDR2 SYGVKD. With V trimmed by 6 bases and J by 8 bases, 4 bases remained unmatched. There are 12 residues in the CDR3. The CDR3 region is CAISAGQGGYTF. In nucleotides, the CDR3 is TGTGCCATCAGCGCGGGACAGGGAGGCTACACCTTC.

The chain employs TRBV18 and TRBJ1-1; TRBD1 is a possible D gene (5 bases). V was pared by 0 bases and J by 0 bases, with 11 bases between. Per germline, CDR1 KGHSH and CDR2 LQKENI. The CDR3 extends over 16 amino acids. CDR3 residues: CASSPPAGSMNTEAFF. Written as DNA, the CDR3 is TGTGCCAGCTCACCACCTGCAGGGTCGATGAACACTGAAGCTTTCTTT.

CDR3 amino acids: CASSLAGTHLTDTQYF. The CDR3 DNA reads as TGCGCCAGCAGCTTGGCCGGGACCCACCTCACAGATACGCAGTATTTT. The J gene is TRBJ2-3, the V gene TRBV5-1; possibly TRBD1 or TRBD2 for D (5 bases each). V lost 0 bases, J lost 2 bases, and 13 bases lay in between. This CDR3 is 16 amino acids long. The germline CDR1 and CDR2 sequences are SGHRS and YFSETQ.

The rearrangement links TRBV10-3 to TRBJ1-2; the match to TRBD1 covers 10 bases. The CDR3 is made up of 15 amino acids. Germline-derived CDR1 and CDR2 are ENHRY and SYGVKD. V dropped 2 bases and J dropped 4; count of bases not matched to a gene: 4. The CDR3 region has the DNA TGTGCCATCAGTGAGGGGGGGACAGGGGCCTATGGCTACACCTTC. Its protein is CAISEGGTGAYGYTF.

The V call is TRBV5-5, the J call TRBJ1-2, with no clear D. The CDR3 consists of 15 residues. CDR1 SGHKS and CDR2 YYEKEE come from the germline V gene (reference sequence). V was clipped by 1 base and J by 3 bases, with 13 bases between them. The CDR3 DNA follows: TGTGCCAGCAGCTTGCGGCCGAAGGAGGACTATGGCTACACCTTC. It yields the protein CASSLRPKEDYGYTF.

This chain joins TRBV18 and TRBJ2-3; TRBD1 matches at 9 bases. V was pared by 4 bases and J by 3 bases, with 5 bases of the junction left unmatched. The CDR3 runs to 15 residues. In germline, CDR1 is KGHSH, CDR2 LQKENI. The CDR3 DNA follows: TGTGCCAGCTCACTACAGGGGGCGATGACAGATACGCAGTATTTT. It yields the protein CASSLQGAMTDTQYF.

This clone was seen just once. The V gene is TRBV5-1, the J gene TRBJ2-3; TRBD2 aligns across 14 bases. Trimming at V came to 4 bases and at J to 1 base, leaving 2 bases not matched to a gene. The germline V gene has CDR1 SGHRS and CDR2 YFSETQ. CDR3 size: 16 residues. CDR3 protein: CASSAGLAGGTDTQYF. The CDR3, as DNA: TGCGCCAGCAGCGCGGGACTAGCGGGGGGCACAGATACGCAGTATTTT.